The clone carrying this T cell receptor (beta chain) was observed a few times. Its antigen is undetermined. TCRdb reanalysed the 5' RACE reads using MiXCR and keeps one entry per CDR3 protein. Here the sample spans hundreds of thousands of distinct CDR3 sequences, approximately 13% being singletons. The data derive from a study of identical twins. Overall study findings and caveats: Insertions ran lower in abundant cord blood beta clonotypes, though not in memory repertoires.

Losses at the gene ends were 1 base for V and 3 bases for J; bases not matched to a gene: 3. Germline CDR1 reads ENHRY; CDR2 reads SYGVKD. The CDR3 has 15 residues. The data also belong to a second study, concerning yellow fever vaccine responses in identical twins.

This clonotype was sampled from a woman between 18 and 29 years old in good health. The chain joins TRBV10-3 to TRBJ2-1; TRBD1 aligns across 7 bases. The sequencing sample was made of PBMCs. CDR3: CAISEWDSVYNEQFF. The CDR3 nucleotides are TGTGCCATCAGTGAGTGGGACAGCGTCTACAATGAGCAGTTCTTC.